This is a list of T cell receptor beta chains from one sample in a study of response to subunit inactivated influenza vaccine. TCRdb analysed the RT-PCR reads with MiXCR anew, one entry per CDR3 protein. Of 400,000 to 650,000 distinct CDR3 sequences in the sample, approximately 7.2% were seen once. Sequenced material: PBMCs from blood, taken about 24 months after vaccination. All receptors come from a man between 50 and 69 years old who received an inactivated influenza vaccine. Both conserved end residues are part of each CDR3. A D gene is named only where the DNA matches it firmly. Some rows have no size entry. The others give once, few or many, or a class for an expanded clone.

clone_size j_call d_call v_call cdr3_nt cdr3_aa
few TRBJ2-3 NA TRBV29-1 TGCAGCGTTGACCCAGGGTTGGATACGCAGTATTTT CSVDPGLDTQYF
few TRBJ2-3 TRBD2 TRBV20-1 TGCAGTGCTAGAGATCTAAAGCGGGAAGTAGATACGCAGTATTTT CSARDLKREVDTQYF
few TRBJ2-5 NA TRBV6-1 TGTGCCAGCAGGCCTTACTACGGACAGCACCAGGAGACCCAGTACTTC CASRPYYGQHQETQYF
few TRBJ2-7 NA TRBV28 TGTGCCAGCAGTTTATTGGGGAATTCCTACGAGCAGTACTTC CASSLLGNSYEQYF
many TRBJ2-3 TRBD2 TRBV30 TGTGCCTGGAACCCTAGCGGGAGAGGGGCAGATACGCAGTATTTT CAWNPSGRGADTQYF
NA TRBJ1-2 NA TRBV5-6 TGTGCCAGCAGCTTGGACAGAACCATTAACTATGGCTACACCTTC CASSLDRTINYGYTF
many TRBJ2-1 NA TRBV12-3/TRBV12-4 TGTGCCAGCAGTTTAGGGGGAAAGAATGAGCAGTTCTTC CASSLGGKNEQFF
many TRBJ2-7 NA TRBV3-1 TGTGCCAGCAGCCAAGATTTCCAGGGCGCCTACGAGCAGTACTTC CASSQDFQGAYEQYF
few TRBJ1-2 NA TRBV14 TGTGCCAGTTCGGAGGGCGCCCAAAACTATGGCTACACCTTC CASSEGAQNYGYTF
many TRBJ1-1 NA TRBV6-1 TGTGCCAGCACCAACTCTGGGGGGCGGCTGAACACTGAAGCTTTCTTT CASTNSGGRLNTEAFF
NA TRBJ2-3 NA TRBV9 TGTGCCAGCAGCCCTTCGCAGGGGTTGACAGATACGCAGTATTTT CASSPSQGLTDTQYF
NA TRBJ2-4 TRBD1 TRBV25-1 TGTGCCAGCAGTGATCCCCTATCCGGGACAGGGGGGGACATTCAGTACTTC CASSDPLSGTGGDIQYF
few TRBJ2-1 TRBD2 TRBV12-3/TRBV12-4 TGTGCCAGCAGTTTTAGCGGGAAGTACAATGAGCAGTTCTTC CASSFSGKYNEQFF
few TRBJ1-1 NA TRBV30 TGTGCCTGGAGTCCGGTCCTGAACACTGAAGCTTTCTTT CAWSPVLNTEAFF
few TRBJ1-4 NA TRBV10-1 TGCGCCAGCACCCACAGGGTGAGCAAAAAACTGTTTTTT CASTHRVSKKLFF
NA TRBJ2-7 NA TRBV21-1 TGTGCCAGCAGCAAACCCGGGTGGAGCTCCTACGAGCAGTACTTC CASSKPGWSSYEQYF
many TRBJ2-3 NA TRBV12-3/TRBV12-4 TGTGCCAGCAGGGGGACTTCAGATACGCAGTATTTT CASRGTSDTQYF